A selection of T cell receptor beta chains follows, all from one sample in a study of T-cell reconstitution after alpha-beta-depleted transplantation in children. TCRdb reprocessed the PCR reads with MiXCR, giving one entry per CDR3 protein. The sample consists of hundreds of thousands of distinct CDR3 sequences, around 13% of them appearing once. This material consisted of PBMCs, taken before TCRalphabeta/CD19-depleted stem cell transplant. These receptor sequences come from a girl aged 2-9 years with congenital amegakaryocytic thrombocytopenia, due to receive a stem cell transplant. Both conserved end residues are part of each CDR3. A D gene is named only where the DNA matches it firmly. Only part of the rows carry a size: once, few, many, or a class if the clone is expanded.

size,D,V,J,CDR3,DNA
few,NA,TRBV5-1,TRBJ2-5,CASSLGQAVPETQYF,TGCGCCAGCAGCTTGGGCCAAGCCGTCCCGGAGACCCAGTACTTC
many,NA,TRBV28,TRBJ2-1,CASSSLLRWDEQFF,TGTGCCAGCAGTTCCCTCCTTAGGTGGGATGAGCAGTTCTTC
NA,NA,TRBV12-3/TRBV12-4,TRBJ1-5,CASTITLTGQPQHF,TGTGCCAGCACCATAACGCTAACAGGTCAGCCCCAGCATTTT
few,TRBD2,TRBV18,TRBJ2-7,CASSPKAGAHYEQYF,TGTGCCAGCTCACCGAAAGCGGGAGCGCACTACGAGCAGTACTTC
few,NA,TRBV6-1,TRBJ1-4,CASSDEDRFATNEKLFF,TGTGCCAGCAGTGACGAAGACAGATTTGCAACTAATGAAAAACTGTTTTTT
few,TRBD1,TRBV30,TRBJ2-7,CAWSPPGQGAYEQYF,TGTGCCTGGAGTCCCCCGGGACAGGGGGCATACGAGCAGTACTTC
many,NA,TRBV20-1,TRBJ2-3,CSGAVSTDTQYF,TGCAGTGGGGCGGTGAGCACAGATACGCAGTATTTT
few,TRBD2,TRBV20-1,TRBJ2-3,CSGVAGDTQYF,TGCAGTGGGGTAGCGGGAGATACGCAGTATTTT
NA,NA,TRBV10-3,TRBJ2-1,CAINGGQYGEQFF,TGTGCCATCAATGGCGGGCAATACGGTGAGCAGTTCTTC
NA,NA,TRBV30,TRBJ2-7,CAWSMGGEQYF,TGTGCCTGGAGTATGGGTGGCGAGCAGTACTTC
many,NA,TRBV5-1,TRBJ1-1,CASSLEQRFMNTEAFF,TGCGCCAGCAGCTTGGAACAGCGTTTTATGAACACTGAAGCTTTCTTT
few,NA,TRBV5-1,TRBJ2-1,CASMPDNSYNEQFF,TGCGCCAGCATGCCGGACAACTCCTACAATGAGCAGTTCTTC
many,NA,TRBV29-1,TRBJ2-1,CSGGVPTQSSYNEQFF,TGCAGCGGGGGGGTTCCTACCCAAAGCTCCTACAATGAGCAGTTCTTC
many,TRBD1,TRBV20-1,TRBJ2-7,CSAKRGTGLYEQYF,TGCAGTGCTAAACGTGGGACAGGACTCTACGAGCAGTACTTC
NA,NA,TRBV6-5,TRBJ1-4,CASSHQDGRGKLFF,TGTGCCAGCAGTCACCAGGACGGAAGGGGGAAACTGTTTTTT
NA,NA,TRBV28,TRBJ2-7,CASSSSPGIYEQYF,TGTGCCAGCAGTTCCTCCCCAGGGATCTACGAGCAGTACTTC
many,NA,TRBV28,TRBJ2-1,CASSLDVGASNEQFF,TGTGCCAGCAGTTTGGATGTGGGGGCATCCAATGAGCAGTTCTTC
many,TRBD2,TRBV7-9,TRBJ2-3,CASSPWTSGLADTQYF,TGTGCCAGCAGCCCCTGGACTAGCGGATTAGCAGATACGCAGTATTTT
NA,TRBD2,TRBV29-1,TRBJ2-7,CSVAAGVGSGEQYF,TGCAGCGTTGCGGCGGGAGTGGGTTCGGGCGAGCAGTACTTC
few,TRBD2,TRBV5-1,TRBJ2-5,CASRHLQREATQYF,TGCGCCAGCAGACATCTCCAGCGGGAGGCCACCCAGTACTTC
NA,NA,TRBV11-2,TRBJ2-2,CASSIHPGTGLKGELFF,TGTGCCAGCAGCATCCACCCTGGTACAGGGCTCAAAGGGGAGCTGTTTTTT
NA,NA,TRBV5-1,TRBJ1-3,CASSLLPRYWGTGNTIYF,TGCGCCAGCAGCTTGCTCCCCCGTTACTGGGGGACTGGAAACACCATATATTTT
many,NA,TRBV12-3/TRBV12-4,TRBJ2-1,CASSLSGSNNEQFF,TGTGCCAGCAGTTTATCGGGGTCTAACAATGAGCAGTTCTTC
NA,TRBD2,TRBV6-1,TRBJ2-3,CATWTSGHDTQYF,TGTGCCACCTGGACTAGTGGGCACGATACGCAGTATTTT
NA,NA,TRBV7-2,TRBJ2-3,CASSLSRAGTDTQYF,TGTGCCAGCAGCTTAAGTAGGGCGGGCACAGATACGCAGTATTTT
many,TRBD2,TRBV4-2,TRBJ2-7,CASSQDGTSGTYEQYF,TGTGCCAGCAGCCAAGATGGGACTAGCGGGACTTACGAGCAGTACTTC
NA,NA,TRBV28,TRBJ2-3,CASSFSTTDTQYF,TGTGCCAGCAGTTTCTCTACCACAGATACGCAGTATTTT
NA,TRBD1,TRBV28,TRBJ1-3,CASSTQGAGNTIYF,TGTGCCAGCAGTACACAGGGGGCAGGAAACACCATATATTTT
few,NA,TRBV27,TRBJ2-7,CASSWDTLGEQYF,TGTGCCAGCAGTTGGGACACCCTAGGGGAGCAGTACTTC
NA,NA,TRBV27,TRBJ1-1,CASRSFGRATTEAFF,TGTGCCAGCAGATCCTTCGGGAGGGCGACAACTGAAGCTTTCTTT
few,TRBD2,TRBV5-1,TRBJ2-1,CASSPTSGRVEQFF,TGCGCCAGCAGCCCGACTAGCGGGAGGGTTGAGCAGTTCTTC
many,NA,TRBV29-1,TRBJ1-3,CSVGGFGSSEGDSGNTIYF,TGCAGCGTTGGGGGTTTTGGCAGTAGCGAGGGGGACTCTGGAAACACCATATATTTT
NA,TRBD2,TRBV7-9,TRBJ2-7,CASSTSGGGHEQYF,TGTGCCAGCAGCACTAGCGGAGGAGGCCACGAGCAGTACTTC
many,NA,TRBV7-9,TRBJ2-1,CASSLVRARYYNEQFF,TGTGCCAGCAGCTTAGTTCGAGCGCGCTACTACAATGAGCAGTTCTTC
many,TRBD1,TRBV5-1,TRBJ1-5,CASSLTGTGNQPQHF,TGCGCCAGCAGCTTAACCGGGACAGGGAATCAGCCCCAGCATTTT
many,NA,TRBV9,TRBJ2-5,CASSTAIQETQYF,TGTGCCAGCAGTACGGCAATCCAAGAGACCCAGTACTTC
many,TRBD1,TRBV24-1,TRBJ2-2,CATSESGQGSNTGELFF,TGTGCCACCAGTGAGTCGGGACAGGGGTCGAACACCGGGGAGCTGTTTTTT
NA,NA,TRBV5-5,TRBJ2-3,CASSLPPRSTDTQYF,TGTGCCAGCAGCTTGCCGCCTAGGTCCACAGATACGCAGTATTTT
many,NA,TRBV5-1,TRBJ2-6,CASSLSLLLAGANVLTF,TGCGCCAGCAGCTTGTCCCTGTTGTTAGCTGGGGCCAACGTCCTGACTTTC
NA,TRBD2,TRBV11-2,TRBJ2-1,CASSLVVPVGSGGYNEQFF,TGTGCCAGCAGCCTAGTGGTCCCCGTTGGTAGCGGGGGCTACAATGAGCAGTTCTTC
NA,TRBD2,TRBV19,TRBJ2-7,CASSIVASGTYEQYF,TGTGCCAGTAGTATAGTGGCTAGCGGGACCTACGAGCAGTACTTC
NA,TRBD2,TRBV29-1,TRBJ2-1,CSGRQGTSGISYNEQFF,TGCAGCGGTCGACAGGGGACTAGCGGGATCTCCTACAATGAGCAGTTCTTC
once,NA,TRBV24-1,TRBJ1-2,CATSDSQQGYTF,TGTGCCACCAGTGATTCCCAACAGGGCTACACCTTC
NA,TRBD2,TRBV29-1,TRBJ2-5,CSVEDPAGWGTQYF,TGCAGCGTTGAAGATCCAGCGGGGTGGGGGACCCAGTACTTC
NA,TRBD2,TRBV9,TRBJ2-5,CASSPRLAAQGTQYF,TGTGCCAGCAGCCCCCGACTAGCGGCCCAGGGGACCCAGTACTTC
NA,NA,TRBV20-1,TRBJ1-4,CCARDWRTATNEKLFF,TGCTGTGCTAGAGATTGGAGGACAGCAACTAATGAAAAACTGTTTTTT
few,NA,TRBV9,TRBJ1-1,CASSVAAGFEAFF,TGTGCCAGCAGCGTAGCGGCTGGGTTTGAAGCTTTCTTT
NA,NA,TRBV11-2,TRBJ1-1,CASSLALIGFSEAFF,TGTGCCAGCAGCTTAGCGTTAATTGGGTTCTCTGAAGCTTTCTTT
many,NA,TRBV12-5,TRBJ2-3,CASGLPPGGDTQYF,TGTGCTAGTGGTTTGCCCCCTGGAGGAGATACGCAGTATTTT
few,NA,TRBV24-1,TRBJ2-5,CATSDVQSKKETQYF,TGTGCCACCAGTGACGTCCAGTCGAAGAAAGAGACCCAGTACTTC
NA,NA,TRBV7-9,TRBJ2-7,CASSQTTGGSYEQYF,TGTGCCAGCAGCCAAACGACAGGCGGCTCCTACGAGCAGTACTTC
many,TRBD2,TRBV20-1,TRBJ2-7,CSARTSEIYEQYF,TGCAGTGCTAGGACTAGCGAAATCTACGAGCAGTACTTC
many,NA,TRBV20-1,TRBJ1-2,CSAREAAQGRYTF,TGCAGTGCTAGAGAGGCAGCGCAGGGTCGCTACACCTTC
many,TRBD2,TRBV6-2/TRBV6-3,TRBJ2-7,CASSLFSGPSYEQYF,TGTGCCAGCAGCCTTTTTAGCGGGCCATCCTACGAGCAGTACTTC
once,NA,TRBV7-2,TRBJ2-2,CASSLSVGETGELFF,TGTGCCAGCAGCTTAAGCGTAGGGGAAACCGGGGAGCTGTTTTTT
few,NA,TRBV10-3,TRBJ2-7,CAISLGEVGYEQYF,TGTGCCATCAGCTTAGGGGAGGTGGGCTACGAGCAGTACTTC
many,NA,TRBV29-1,TRBJ2-2,CSGSDGRPGELFF,TGCAGCGGCTCAGACGGACGCCCCGGGGAGCTGTTTTTT